Shown below are 31 T cell receptor beta chains from a single sample sequenced in a study of vaccination and CD4 T cells after COVID-19. For these receptors, no antigen is known. The treatment denotes: approximately 9-day PBMC culture with coronavirus spike peptide pools or control peptides (ViraFEST assay). Cultured CD4+ T cell DNA was sequenced using the Oncomine TCR Beta short-read assay. TCRdb called the PCR reads again in MiXCR, with one record for every CDR3 protein. The sample lists tens of thousands of distinct CDR3 sequences; roughly 52% were seen once. This sample comprised CD4+ T cells from blood, cultured in vitro, obtained before SARS-CoV-2 vaccination. The receptors come from a human donor who received a COVID-19 vaccine.

The chain carries TRBV24-1 and TRBJ1-5; no clear D gene. With 4 bases removed from V and 0 bases from J, the gap between germline ends came to 9 bases. The germline gives CDR1 KGHDR, CDR2 SFDVKD. The CDR3 length is 15 residues. This CDR3 is CATSESQTSNQPQHF. CDR3 nucleotide sequence: TGTGCCACCAGTGAGTCTCAAACTAGCAATCAGCCCCAGCATTTT.

This chain joins TRBV6-1 and TRBJ1-2, with 7 positions matching TRBD1. This CDR3 contains 12 residues. Germline V gives CDR1 MNHNS, CDR2 SASEGT. V gave up 8 bases and J gave up 8 bases; unmatched junction bases: 8. CDR3 DNA: TGTGCCAGCGCCGAGGGGGCGCGGGGCTACACCTTC. Amino acids: CASAEGARGYTF.

V and J are TRBV6-1 and TRBJ2-7; weak D call: TRBD2 (7 bases). Per the germline V gene, CDR1 is MNHNS and CDR2 is SASEGT. V was trimmed by 7 bases and J by 2 bases, leaving 18 bases between them. The CDR3 extends over 15 amino acids. In nucleotides, the CDR3 is TGTGCCAGCACAAGCTCGGGGGCGGGGGCCTACGAGCAGTACTTC. This sequence encodes CASTSSGAGAYEQYF.

The J gene is TRBJ1-1, the V gene TRBV19; maybe TRBD1 (6 bases). The CDR3 is 13 amino acids. V gave up 7 bases and J gave up 5 bases, with 14 bases separating them. Germline lookup yields CDR1 LNHDA and CDR2 SQIVND (reference sequence). The CDR3 nucleotides are TGTGCCAGTACCTCAGGGGTAGGTACTGAAGCTTTCTTT. It translates to CASTSGVGTEAFF.

The genes are TRBV20-1 and TRBJ2-5; 16 bases match TRBD2. V dropped 5 bases and J dropped 3; count of bases not matched to a gene: 9. CDR3 length: 17 amino acids. The germline CDR1 and CDR2 sequences are DFQATT and SNEGSKA (reference sequence). Here the CDR3 reads CSAGGLAGGLNEETQYF. CDR3 nucleotide sequence: TGCAGTGCTGGGGGACTAGCGGGGGGGCTGAACGAAGAGACCCAGTACTTC.

CDR3 coding DNA: TGTGCCAGCAGACGCGAACCCGGACAGACGATGAACACTGAAGCTTTCTTT. It is translated as CASRREPGQTMNTEAFF. The rearrangement joins TRBV6-1 to TRBJ1-1; TRBD1 might be the D (6 bases). This CDR3 spans 17 amino acids. Per germline, CDR1 MNHNS and CDR2 SASEGT. V was cut by 6 bases and J by 0 bases, with 20 bases left in between.

This clonotype has a handful of counts. The chain is built from TRBV5-1 and TRBJ1-1; tentative D call: TRBD1 (6 bases). The CDR3 is made up of 16 amino acids. Deletions cut 4 bases from V and 5 bases from J, with 21 bases between. Germline V gene data show CDR1 as SGHRS and CDR2 as YFSETQ. The chain's CDR3 is CASSPSLGHEGTEAFF. The CDR3 DNA follows: TGCGCCAGCAGCCCTAGTTTGGGACACGAGGGGACTGAAGCTTTCTTT.

The gene calls are TRBV7-2 and TRBJ1-3, with 9 bases lining up with TRBD1. This CDR3 comprises 16 residues. V trimming: 5 bases; J trimming: 3 bases; junction bases outside the gene matches: 8. Germline values: CDR1 SGHTA, CDR2 FQGNSA. The CDR3 region is CASSSSGQGFGNTIYF. CDR3 sequence (DNA): TGTGCCAGCAGCAGTTCTGGACAGGGGTTTGGAAACACCATATATTTT.

V is TRBV6-1 and J is TRBJ1-2; 7 bases agree with TRBD1. The junction had 5 bases not matched to a gene; V was cut back by 6 bases and J by 4 bases. The CDR3 extends over 13 amino acids. Germline V CDR1 and CDR2: MNHNS, SASEGT. The CDR3 DNA sequence: TGTGCCAGCAGCTGGGACAGCCTCTATGGCTACACCTTC. Encoded protein: CASSWDSLYGYTF.

The J gene is TRBJ1-2, the V gene TRBV6-1; a weak D match, TRBD1 (5 bases). V was clipped by 9 bases and J by 5 bases, with 22 bases between them. The V gene's germline CDR1 is MNHNS and CDR2 SASEGT. The CDR3 length is 15 residues. The CDR3 protein is CASWPSRDSGYGYTF. The CDR3, as DNA: TGTGCCAGTTGGCCGTCCAGGGATAGTGGTTATGGCTACACCTTC.

This clonotype has a handful of counts. The chain uses TRBV24-1 and TRBJ1-1, with D unclear. The CDR3 is 14 amino acids. Germline CDR1 and CDR2: KGHDR and SFDVKD. V shed 12 bases and J shed 6 bases, with 22 bases lying between them. CDR3 protein: CAPKWVLQRAEAFF. CDR3 bases: TGTGCCCCAAAGTGGGTACTGCAGAGGGCTGAAGCTTTCTTT.

The chain combines TRBV21-1 with TRBJ2-7; TRBD2, the table's D call, lacks a check against the DNA. TRBV21-1 is a pseudogene locus. This CDR3 comprises 18 residues. CDR3 amino acids: CASSIGTSGGSRPYEQYF. CDR3 sequence (DNA): TGTGCCAGCAGCATTGGGACTAGCGGGGGGTCACGCCCTTACGAGCAGTACTTC.

This clonotype was counted only a few times. The rearrangement uses TRBV6-1 and TRBJ2-7; TRBD1 aligns across 11 bases. V was clipped by 6 bases and J by 3 bases; unmatched bases: 7. In germline, CDR1 is MNHNS, CDR2 SASEGT. The CDR3 consists of 15 residues. The CDR3 protein is CASSLRTGGFYEQYF. CDR3 sequence (DNA): TGTGCCAGCAGCCTACGGACAGGGGGCTTCTACGAGCAGTACTTC.

The rearrangement links TRBV10-1 to TRBJ2-2; a possible D gene is TRBD1 (6 bases). V shed 4 bases and J shed 11 bases, with 14 bases lying between them. CDR3 length: 13 residues. Germline V gene sequence: CDR1 WNHNN, CDR2 SYGVQD (reference sequence). The CDR3 sequence is CASSAYRVSELFF. For the CDR3, the DNA is TGCGCCAGCAGTGCCTACAGGGTTTCCGAGCTGTTTTTT.

This chain connects TRBV12-3 or TRBV12-4 to TRBJ2-3; TRBD1 agrees at 11 bases. V trimming: 6 bases; J trimming: 5 bases; junction bases outside the gene matches: 10. The CDR3 has 16 amino acids. Here the CDR3 reads CASRPHGQGARDTQYF. CDR3 nucleotides: TGTGCCAGCAGGCCTCATGGACAGGGGGCTAGAGATACGCAGTATTTT.

The genes are TRBV4-1 and TRBJ2-5, with D uncertain. The germline CDR1 and CDR2 sequences are MGHRA and YSYEKL. V shed 2 bases and J shed 5 bases, with 15 bases lying between them. The CDR3 is 15 residues long. The CDR3 region has the DNA TGCGCCAGCAGCCAACCGGGTCGATCGGCGGAGACCCAGTACTTC. This sequence encodes CASSQPGRSAETQYF.

This chain links TRBV6-5 with TRBJ2-5; 8 bases are a match to TRBD2. This CDR3 comprises 17 residues. Germline V lookup: CDR1 MNHEY, CDR2 SVGAGI. J lost 5 bases, V lost 0 bases, and 11 bases had no gene match. The CDR3 spells CASSYSYQRGRLETQYF. Written as DNA, the CDR3 is TGTGCCAGCAGTTACTCGTACCAGCGGGGGAGGTTGGAGACCCAGTACTTC.

The chain carries TRBV30 and TRBJ1-6; D is unresolved. There are 13 residues in the CDR3. Germline lookup yields CDR1 GTSNPN and CDR2 SVGIG (reference sequence). Trimming left V 1 base short and J 7 bases short, with 8 bases between. CDR3 DNA: TGTGCCTGGAGTGGGCAGTACAATTCACCCCTCCACTTT. Translation gives CAWSGQYNSPLHF.

CDR3 in DNA: TGTGCCAGCAGCCCCGGGACAGGGAGGACTGAAGCTTTCTTT. Encoded protein: CASSPGTGRTEAFF. The V gene is TRBV6-4, the J gene TRBJ1-1; TRBD1 matches at 9 bases. This CDR3 is built from 14 residues. Trimming at V came to 6 bases and at J to 5 bases, leaving 7 bases not matched to a gene. Germline CDR1 MRHNA, CDR2 SNTAGT.

This clonotype showed up just a few times. The genes are TRBV12-3 or TRBV12-4 and TRBJ1-1; D remains unclear. This CDR3 has 14 amino acids. With 1 base removed from V and 1 base from J, the gap between germline ends came to 7 bases. CDR3: CASSLGQSNTEAFF. The CDR3 region has the DNA TGTGCCAGCAGTTTAGGGCAGTCGAACACTGAAGCTTTCTTT.

This clonotype appeared a single time. The CDR3 sequence is CASSYSRQGPMNTEAFF. The CDR3 nucleotides read TGTGCCAGCAGTTACTCTAGACAGGGTCCCATGAACACTGAAGCTTTCTTT. The rearrangement joins TRBV6-5 to TRBJ1-1; the match to TRBD1 covers 7 bases. The V and J ends lost 0 bases and 0 bases, in that order; junction bases with no gene match: 7. This CDR3 contains 17 residues. Germline V lookup: CDR1 MNHEY, CDR2 SVGAGI.

The chain couples TRBV12-5 to TRBJ1-1; unclear D gene. The CDR3 extends over 15 amino acids. Trimming left V 5 bases short and J 0 bases short, with 13 bases between. Germline V gene lookup returns CDR1 LGHNT and CDR2 FRNRAP. CDR3 coding DNA: TGTGCTAGTGGTCCCACCGGTCCCATGAACACTGAAGCTTTCTTT. Amino acids: CASGPTGPMNTEAFF.

This clonotype was observed a few times. A junction end diverges from the germline sequence, so it may reflect a read error. V and J are TRBV24-1 and TRBJ2-1, with D possibly being TRBD1 (6 bases). The CDR3 runs to 17 residues. From germline, CDR1 is KGHDR and CDR2 SFDVKD. In DNA, the CDR3 is TGTGCCACCAGTGAACCCGAACAGGGCAGATCCTCCAATGAGCAGTTCTTC. Protein product: CATSEPEQGRSSNEQFF.

V gene TRBV2 combines with J gene TRBJ2-6, with D perhaps matching TRBD2 (6 bases). V was pared by 4 bases and J by 4 bases, with 8 bases between. This CDR3 contains 14 residues. Germline values: CDR1 SNHLY, CDR2 FYNNEI. CDR3 region: CASSGGEGANVLTF. Here the CDR3 DNA reads TGTGCCAGCAGTGGCGGGGAGGGGGCCAACGTCCTGACTTTC.

The chain joins TRBV5-5 to TRBJ1-2, with D uncertain. This CDR3 comprises 15 residues. V dropped 1 base and J dropped 0 bases, with 10 bases sitting between them. CDR1 and CDR2 from the germline V gene are SGHKS and YYEKEE (reference sequence). In DNA form, the CDR3 reads TGTGCCAGCAGCTTGCGGGTAGACTCTAACTATGGCTACACCTTC. Protein sequence: CASSLRVDSNYGYTF. Full variable domain (missing parts from reference TRBV5-5 and TRBJ1-2): DAGVTQSPTHLIKTRGQQVTLRCSPISGHKSVSWYQQVLGQGPQFIFQYYEKEERGRGNFPDRFSARQFPNYSSELNVNALLLGDSALYLCASSLRVDSNYGYTFGSGTRLTVV.

The J gene is TRBJ2-3, the V gene TRBV24-1; tentatively, D is TRBD2 (7 bases). Germline CDR1 is KGHDR and CDR2 is SFDVKD. V was pared by 3 bases and J by 4 bases, with 10 bases between. CDR3 size: 14 residues. CDR3 sequence reads: CATSDPGGADTQYF. DNA of the CDR3: TGTGCCACCAGTGATCCGGGGGGCGCAGATACGCAGTATTTT.

This chain uses TRBV27 with TRBJ1-1; D is possibly TRBD1 (6 bases). CDR3 size: 14 residues. Germline values: CDR1 MNHEY, CDR2 SMNVEV (reference sequence). V shed 8 bases and J shed 1 base, with 14 bases lying between them. CDR3 residues: CASQEQGKNTEAFF. In DNA form, the CDR3 reads TGTGCCAGCCAGGAACAGGGAAAGAACACTGAAGCTTTCTTT.

The chain has TRBV6-2 or TRBV6-3 and TRBJ2-1, with 8 bases lining up with TRBD2. Germline V gene sequence: CDR1 MNHEY, CDR2 SVGEGT. Trimming took 6 bases from V and 4 from J; bases not matched to a gene: 5. This CDR3 region has 14 residues. DNA for the CDR3: TGTGCCAGCAGCGGACTAGCCCGTTACAATGAGCAGTTCTTC. It specifies CASSGLARYNEQFF.

The chain links TRBV12-3 or TRBV12-4 to TRBJ2-3, with 9 nucleotides matching TRBD2. V was clipped by 3 bases and J by 4 bases; unmatched bases: 8. The CDR3 sequence is 16 residues long. CDR3 amino acids: CASSFWREGRADTQYF. The CDR3 DNA follows: TGTGCCAGCAGTTTTTGGCGGGAGGGCCGGGCAGATACGCAGTATTTT.

The genes are TRBV12-3 or TRBV12-4 and TRBJ2-7; D is possibly TRBD1 (6 bases). The V end was cut by 5 bases, the J end by 6 bases, with 14 bases between. CDR3 length: 13 residues. The CDR3 DNA sequence: TGTGCCAGCAGTCCCCGACAGGTATCCGAGCAGTACTTC. This sequence encodes CASSPRQVSEQYF.

The chain joins TRBV7-9 to TRBJ2-7; 8 bases are a match to TRBD2. Trimming at V came to 2 bases and at J to 8 bases, leaving 5 bases not matched to a gene. Looked up from germline, CDR1 is SEHNR and CDR2 is FQNEAQ (reference sequence). This CDR3 spans 13 amino acids. CDR3 sequence reads: CASSLLAGQKQYF. CDR3 in DNA: TGTGCCAGCAGCTTACTAGCGGGTCAAAAGCAGTACTTC.